This T cell receptor beta chain is drawn from a study of cytomegalovirus exposure and HLA in healthy donors. Amplification used 60 Vbeta primers and 13 Jbeta primers. Only in-frame clones appear in the TCRdb table, and some are missing; sequencing was by immunoSEQ multiplex PCR. The sample lists nearly 200,000 clones; about 87% were seen once. This clone showed up just once. The V and J ends lost 4 bases and 6 bases respectively, with 9 bases between them. The CDR3 length is 11 residues. Germline CDR1 SQVTM, CDR2 ANQGSEA. The chain is built from TRBV29-1 and TRBJ1-2; D ambiguous. This sequence originates from a man aged 25-45 years in good health and CMV-seronegative. Sequencing was carried out using PBMCs. The chain's CDR3 is CSVGEGNGYTF. DNA for the CDR3: TGCAGCGTTGGAGAGGGCAATGGCTACACCTTC.